The rows below give T cell receptor beta chains drawn from one sample of a study of blood T cells in healthy people across ages. TCRdb used MiXCR to reprocess the 5' RACE reads, holding one entry per CDR3 protein. The repertoire includes about 1.7 million distinct CDR3 sequences, over 25% of them detected once, and roughly 8.2% sits in the top ten. Material: blood. Receptors originate from a young woman in good health. CDR3s include the opening cysteine and the closing phenylalanine or tryptophan. The D gene is left open where the match is weak. Part of the rows lack a size; the others show once, few, many or a class for expanded clones.

V	size	J	D	CDR3	DNA
TRBV7-9	-	TRBJ1-4	-	CASSLAVDGVNEKLFF	TGTGCCAGCAGCTTAGCGGTAGACGGAGTTAATGAAAAACTGTTTTTT
TRBV5-1	-	TRBJ1-2	-	CASTGGVGYGYTF	TGCGCCAGCACCGGCGGGGTGGGCTATGGCTACACCTTC
TRBV4-2	many	TRBJ2-3	-	CASSQGGAAQYF	TGCGCCAGCAGCCAAGGAGGTGCGGCGCAGTATTTT
TRBV6-6	-	TRBJ1-3	-	CASSTPSGNTIYF	TGTGCCAGCAGCACCCCGTCTGGAAACACCATATATTTT
TRBV12-3/TRBV12-4	-	TRBJ2-1	TRBD2	CASRTTSGINNEQFF	TGTGCCAGCAGGACCACTAGCGGAATTAACAATGAGCAGTTCTTC
TRBV24-1	-	TRBJ2-5	TRBD2	CAASDRKSSGEAETQYF	TGTGCCGCCAGTGATCGGAAATCTAGCGGGGAGGCAGAGACCCAGTACTTC
TRBV4-1	-	TRBJ2-7	TRBD2	CASSQDREERGYEQYF	TGCGCCAGCAGCCAAGACAGGGAGGAGCGGGGCTACGAGCAGTACTTC
TRBV3-1	-	TRBJ2-1	-	CASSQEVADRVYNEQFF	TGTGCCAGCAGCCAAGAGGTCGCGGACCGCGTCTACAATGAGCAGTTCTTC
TRBV10-3	many	TRBJ1-5	-	CAIRYQPQHF	TGTGCCATCAGATATCAGCCCCAGCATTTT
TRBV6-5	-	TRBJ1-4	-	CASSYSFQNNEKLFF	TGTGCCAGCAGTTACTCATTTCAGAATAATGAAAAACTGTTTTTT
TRBV20-1	-	TRBJ1-4	-	CSARATGTSNEKLFF	TGCAGTGCTAGAGCCACAGGGACATCTAATGAAAAACTGTTTTTT
TRBV4-1	few	TRBJ2-5	-	CASSQWGRETQYF	TGCGCCAGCAGCCAATGGGGGAGGGAGACCCAGTACTTC
TRBV10-3	-	TRBJ2-1	TRBD2	CAIRGELAGFWNEQFF	TGTGCCATCAGGGGCGAACTAGCGGGCTTTTGGAATGAGCAGTTCTTC
TRBV11-2	many	TRBJ2-7	TRBD2	CASSLELAGGSGEQYF	TGTGCCAGCAGCTTAGAGTTAGCGGGGGGATCGGGGGAGCAGTACTTC
TRBV5-5	-	TRBJ2-3	-	CASLLQADTQYF	TGTGCCAGCCTCCTGCAGGCAGATACGCAGTATTTT
TRBV5-1	few	TRBJ2-3	-	CASSSSPASTDTQYF	TGCGCCAGCAGCTCTAGCCCCGCGAGCACAGATACGCAGTATTTT